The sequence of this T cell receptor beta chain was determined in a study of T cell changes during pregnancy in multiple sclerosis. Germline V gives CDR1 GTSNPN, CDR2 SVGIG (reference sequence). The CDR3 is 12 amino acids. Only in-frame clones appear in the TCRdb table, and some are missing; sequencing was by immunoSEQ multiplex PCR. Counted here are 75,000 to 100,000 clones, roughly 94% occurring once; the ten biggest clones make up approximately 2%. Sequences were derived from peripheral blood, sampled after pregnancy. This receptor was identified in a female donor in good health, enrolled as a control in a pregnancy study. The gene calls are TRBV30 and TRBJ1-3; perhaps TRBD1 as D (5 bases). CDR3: CGYGRGGNTIYF. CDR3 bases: TGTGGCTACGGGCGGGGCGGGAACACCATATATTTT.